Reported below is one TCR beta chain. Its antigen specificity is not known. Per-base qualities were not stored, and no clone one base away is much larger. The record originates from a study of blood T cell repertoires in COVID-19 (dated by TCRdb to 2018 to 2021). Looking at the study overall: The collaborator samples originated in the United States, Italy and Spain and spanned the acute and convalescent phases of COVID-19. The material from the prospective study consisted of cDNA or gDNA derived from T cells, B-cell-depleted T cells, or PBMCs. Deeply sampled blood TCRbeta repertoires from subjects exposed to, actively infected with, or recovered from COVID-19 were included in the dataset. The repertoires were released in a freely available public database meant as a resource for research on the immune response to SARS-CoV-2. The samples were drawn from the first 160 participants of the ongoing ImmuneRACE study and from some 1,300 subjects provided by 6 global collaborators. Nearly every sample came with metadata listing a de-identified subject ID, COVID-19 status, age in years and sex. Where available, HLA class I and class II types were obtained from metadata supplied by the sample provider rather than from assay-based typing.

V has 5 bases trimmed and J has 0 bases trimmed; junction bases matching no gene number 8. Its CDR3 holds 16 amino acids, cysteine through phenylalanine. CDR3 DNA is the only sequence kept; it has 48 bases, read in frame from the first base. Sequences SGHTA (CDR1) and FQGNSA (CDR2) are obtained from the germline V gene. Collaborating institutions collected whole blood in K2EDTA tubes following their own protocols. For TCRbeta analysis, collaborators shipped samples as frozen whole blood, isolated PBMCs, or DNA extracted from either of those sample types. General conclusions and limits of the study: Clinical and demographic metadata were provided uncurated, with the amount varying by source and participant.

TCRbeta CDR3 regions were amplified from genomic DNA by means of the immunoSEQ Assay, a bias-controlled multiplex PCR. On the study's bioinformatics: Within the assay, amplification of reference gene primers was used to estimate how many nucleated cells each sample contained. Sequence reads were collapsed and filtered to measure the absolute abundance of every unique TCRbeta CDR3 rearrangement. For each sample, productive Simpson clonality was calculated as the square root of Simpson's diversity index across productive rearrangements. The clones in this table, taken by TCRdb from immuneACCESS, are in-frame only. Not every clone is retained; where verified, under half of the shortfall comes from an unresolved V gene, and the cause of the rest is unknown. D and trimming come from the DNA, and the V and J calls and clone size come from that table. Within this sample are some 62,000 clones, with 88% of them counted one time only. The ten largest clones capture 4.5% to 5% of the sample.

Material for sequencing was peripheral blood. The clonotype comes from a human donor in a cohort sampled during active COVID-19. The chain couples TRBV7-2 to TRBJ2-7, and 9 junction bases match TRBD2. This receptor carries the CDR3 CASSPGLAGSSYEQYF. The DNA sequence follows: TGTGCCAGCAGCCCCGGCCTAGCGGGGAGCTCCTACGAGCAGTACTTC.